Each of the 20 T cell receptor beta chains below was sequenced from the same sample in a study of blood T cell repertoires in COVID-19. Repertoires were generated with immunoSEQ multiplex PCR, while TCRdb's copy carries only in-frame clones and drops some. Counted here are around 150,000 clones, around 84% occurring once; the ten biggest clones make up 3.3%. Sequencing used peripheral blood. The source of these receptors is a human donor with acute or convalescent COVID-19. The donor label of this sample is uncertain.

Only one count was recorded for this clone. This chain connects TRBV30 to TRBJ2-1; TRBD2 matches at 8 bases. This CDR3 has 13 amino acids. Trimming removed 3 bases from V and 6 bases from J; junction bases left unmatched: 4. Looked up from germline, CDR1 is GTSNPN and CDR2 is SVGIG (reference sequence). The CDR3 DNA is TGTGCCTGGAGCGGGGGGGGCGCCAATGAGCAGTTCTTC. Encoded protein: CAWSGGGANEQFF.

V usage is TRBV4-2 and J usage is TRBJ1-5, with 7 bases aligning to TRBD1. Per the germline V gene, CDR1 is LGHNA and CDR2 is YNFKEQ. The CDR3 contains 18 residues. V gave up 0 bases and J gave up 2 bases; unmatched junction bases: 10. DNA for the CDR3: TGTGCCAGCAGCCAAGATAGCGAGGGGGCGCCTGGCAATCAGCCCCAGCATTTT. Translating gives CASSQDSEGAPGNQPQHF.

This clone came up a few times. The chain links TRBV5-1 to TRBJ2-5, with 9 nucleotides matching TRBD2. J was trimmed by 4 bases and V by 3 bases; bases with no gene match: 25. CDR1 is SGHRS and CDR2 is YFSETQ in the germline V gene. This CDR3 comprises 21 residues. The CDR3: CASSWAPRPGPGRGGGETQYF. The CDR3 DNA is TGCGCCAGCAGCTGGGCCCCCCGGCCCGGGCCGGGGCGGGGGGGCGGAGAGACCCAGTACTTC.

The chain combines TRBV21-1 with TRBJ1-2; TRBD1 is the table's D call, not checked against the DNA. TRBV21-1 is a documented pseudogene. The CDR3 totals 15 residues. The CDR3 is CASSPRQPATVGYTF. The DNA for the CDR3 is TGTGCCAGCAGCCCCAGACAACCCGCGACGGTTGGCTACACCTTC.

This clone was seen just once. This chain joins TRBV30 and TRBJ1-2; no clear D gene. Germline values: CDR1 GTSNPN, CDR2 SVGIG (reference sequence). The CDR3 runs 11 residues. V dropped 4 bases and J dropped 8 bases, with 11 bases sitting between them. CDR3 amino acids: CAWKAGIGYTF. CDR3 bases: TGTGCCTGGAAAGCGGGAATCGGCTACACCTTC.

The chain carries TRBV5-6 and TRBJ1-4, with 7 bases fitting TRBD1. Germline CDR1 SGHDT, CDR2 YYEEEE. This CDR3 region has 17 residues. V dropped 1 base and J dropped 5; count of bases not matched to a gene: 11. The CDR3 sequence is CASSLFRWDSANEKLFF. CDR3 in DNA: TGTGCCAGCAGCTTGTTTCGCTGGGACAGCGCAAATGAAAAACTGTTTTTT.

This rearrangement joins TRBV7-2 to TRBJ1-2, with 10 nucleotides matching TRBD1. Trimming took 5 bases from V and 0 from J; bases not matched to a gene: 3. The CDR3 has 15 amino acids. Germline V gene lookup returns CDR1 SGHTA and CDR2 FQGNSA. CDR3 sequence: CASSPTGGTNYGYTF. CDR3 DNA sequence: TGTGCCAGCAGCCCGACAGGGGGCACTAACTATGGCTACACCTTC.

V is TRBV7-9 and J is TRBJ2-7; 7 nucleotides match TRBD1. The V gene's germline CDR1 is SEHNR and CDR2 FQNEAQ (reference sequence). V trimming: 6 bases; J trimming: 2 bases; junction bases outside the gene matches: 7. The CDR3 consists of 14 residues. DNA of the CDR3: TGTGCCAGCAGTTACCCTGACAGGGCCTACGAGCAGTACTTC. Translation gives CASSYPDRAYEQYF.

J is TRBJ1-2 and V is TRBV10-2, with 11 bases identical to TRBD1. In germline, CDR1 is WSHSY, CDR2 SAAADI. With 8 bases clipped from V and 5 bases from J, the junction kept 4 bases outside the gene matches. The CDR3 length is 13 residues. The CDR3, as DNA: TGCGCCAGCGCGGACAGGGGGCCGTATGGCTACACCTTC. It translates to CASADRGPYGYTF.

The rearrangement links TRBV7-3 to TRBJ2-5, with D perhaps TRBD1 (6 bases). The CDR3 sequence is 14 residues long. V lost 1 base and J 0 bases, leaving 6 bases between the germline ends. Germline assignment: CDR1 SGHTA and CDR2 FQGTGA. CDR3 residues: CASSLRGHQETQYF. DNA of the CDR3: TGTGCCAGCAGCTTAAGGGGGCACCAAGAGACCCAGTACTTC.

Concerning this clone itself: The limits of the CDR3 on the DNA are not certain, so only TCRdb's listed CDR3 is given. The chain combines TRBV19 with TRBJ1-4; TRBD1 was called by the table and not checked on the DNA. CDR1 is LNHDA, CDR2 SQIVND, per germline (reference sequence). The CDR3 extends over 16 residues, inclusive of both ends. The CDR3 is CASSSGQVVSKQKLFF.

The rearrangement uses TRBV28 and TRBJ2-2, with a tentative D call TRBD1 (5 bases). The CDR3 is made up of 16 amino acids. Germline CDR1 reads MDHEN; CDR2 reads SYDVKM. Trimming shortened V by 4 bases and J by 6 bases, and 18 bases separated the two germline ends. DNA for the CDR3: TGTGCCAGCAGTTCCCCACCTGACAGACCTGCCGGGGAGCTGTTTTTT. Its protein is CASSSPPDRPAGELFF. The full variable domain, completed using reference TRBV28 and TRBJ2-2, is DVKVTQSSRYLVKRTGEKVFLECVQDMDHENMFWYRQDPGLGLRLIYFSYDVKMKEKGDIPEGYSVSREKKERFSLILESASTNQTSMYLCASSSPPDRPAGELFFGEGSRLTVL.

The rearrangement joins TRBV3-1 (or the pseudogene TRBV3-2) to TRBJ1-2, with D uncertain. The V end was cut by 2 bases, the J end by 4 bases, with 8 bases between. The CDR3 loop spans 13 amino acids. Germline CDR1 and CDR2: LGHDT and YNNKEL (reference sequence). DNA for the CDR3: TGTGCCAGCAGCCAAAGCCATGCCTATGGCTACACCTTC. Translating it yields CASSQSHAYGYTF.

V and J are TRBV5-4 and TRBJ2-5; possible D gene TRBD2, 6 bases. CDR3 length equals 14 residues. The V end lost 2 bases, the J end lost 4 bases, and 12 bases lay between the germline ends. Germline V gene lookup returns CDR1 SGHNT and CDR2 YYREEE (reference sequence). In nucleotides, the CDR3 is TGTGCCAGCAGCTTTGTGACTAGAAGAGAGACCCAGTACTTC. Protein product: CASSFVTRRETQYF. Full variable domain (missing parts from reference TRBV5-4 and TRBJ2-5): ETGVTQSPTHLIKTRGQQVTLRCSSQSGHNTVSWYQQALGQGPQFIFQYYREEENGRGNFPPRFSGLQFPNYSSELNVNALELDDSALYLCASSFVTRRETQYFGPGTRLLVL.

In DNA, the CDR3 is TGTGCCAGCAGCCAGCAATACAGGGCAAACACTGAAGCTTTCTTT. Translating gives CASSQQYRANTEAFF. The chain links TRBV3-1 (or the pseudogene TRBV3-2) to TRBJ1-1; weak D call: TRBD1 (6 bases). This CDR3 contains 15 residues. Trimming pared 3 bases from V and 2 bases from J, leaving 13 bases between. Germline CDR1 and CDR2: LGHDT and YNNKEL (reference sequence).

V usage is TRBV5-8 and J usage is TRBJ1-5, with 12 positions matching TRBD1. The V gene's germline CDR1 is SGHTS and CDR2 YDEGEE. CDR3 length: 16 residues. V lost 2 bases, J lost 5 bases, and 5 bases stayed unmatched. The CDR3 region is CASSLPGQGAYQPQHF. DNA for the CDR3: TGTGCCAGCAGCTTACCGGGACAGGGGGCCTATCAGCCCCAGCATTTT. The full variable domain, with the rest looked up from reference TRBV5-8 and TRBJ1-5, is EAGVTQSPTHLIKTRGQQATLRCSPISGHTSVYWYQQALGLGLQFLLWYDEGEERNRGNFPPRFSGRQFPNYSSELNVNALELEDSALYLCASSLPGQGAYQPQHFGDGTRLSIL.

The chain couples TRBV9 to TRBJ2-3; D unclear. The CDR3 has 13 amino acids. V was trimmed by 4 bases and J by 5 bases, leaving 11 bases between them. The germline CDR1 and CDR2 sequences are SGDLS and YYNGEE. For the CDR3, the DNA is TGTGCCAGCAGCCCAACCCAGCGAGATACGCAGTATTTT. It specifies CASSPTQRDTQYF.

The chain recombines TRBV6-2 or TRBV6-3 with TRBJ1-5; D remains unclear. V lost 6 bases to trimming and J lost 4 bases, with 10 bases between them. This CDR3 region has 13 residues. The germline CDR1 and CDR2 sequences are MNHEY and SVGEGT. CDR3 bases: TGTGCCAGCAGCTCCACCGGGAATCAGCCCCAGCATTTT. Its protein is CASSSTGNQPQHF.

The V gene is TRBV6-5, the J gene TRBJ2-7; perhaps TRBD1 as D (6 bases). V was clipped by 7 bases and J by 7 bases, with 17 bases between them. Germline assignment: CDR1 MNHEY and CDR2 SVGAGI. The CDR3 is 13 amino acids. The CDR3 here is CASNTGQTKEQYF. In DNA, the CDR3 is TGTGCCAGCAATACCGGACAGACCAAGGAGCAGTACTTC.

V gene TRBV19 combines with J gene TRBJ2-5, with 7 bases that match TRBD1. The V gene end was trimmed by 6 bases and the J gene end by 5 bases; junction bases not matched to a gene: 9. This CDR3 is 14 amino acids long. The germline gives CDR1 LNHDA, CDR2 SQIVND (reference sequence). CDR3 in amino acids: CASSWDRFTETQYF. CDR3 bases: TGTGCCAGTAGCTGGGACAGATTCACGGAGACCCAGTACTTC.